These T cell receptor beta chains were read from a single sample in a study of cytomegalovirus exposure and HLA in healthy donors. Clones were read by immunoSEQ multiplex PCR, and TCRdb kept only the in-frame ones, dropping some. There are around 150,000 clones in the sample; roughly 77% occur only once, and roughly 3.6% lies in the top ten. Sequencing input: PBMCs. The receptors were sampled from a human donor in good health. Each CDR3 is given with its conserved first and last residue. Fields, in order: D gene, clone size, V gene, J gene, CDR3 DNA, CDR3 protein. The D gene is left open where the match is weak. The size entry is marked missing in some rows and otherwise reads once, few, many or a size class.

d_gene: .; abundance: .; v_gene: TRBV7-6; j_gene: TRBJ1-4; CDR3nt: TGTGCCAGCAGCCCTACGCGGCGGGCCCTATTATCAACTAATGAAAAACTGTTTTTT; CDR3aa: CASSPTRRALLSTNEKLFF
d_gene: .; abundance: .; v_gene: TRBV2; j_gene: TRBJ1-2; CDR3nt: TGTGCCAGCAGTGAAGGGCGGAATTCTAACTATGGCTACACCTTC; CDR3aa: CASSEGRNSNYGYTF
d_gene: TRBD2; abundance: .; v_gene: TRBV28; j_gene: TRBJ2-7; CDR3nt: TGTGCCAGCAGCACGGGACTAGCGGGATCCTACGAGCAGTACTTC; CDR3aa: CASSTGLAGSYEQYF
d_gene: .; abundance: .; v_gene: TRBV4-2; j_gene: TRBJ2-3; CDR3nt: TGTGCCAGCAGCCAAGAACAGGCTAGCACAGATACGCAGTATTTT; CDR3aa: CASSQEQASTDTQYF
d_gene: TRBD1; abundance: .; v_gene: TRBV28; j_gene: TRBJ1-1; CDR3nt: TGTGCCAGCAGTTCCACAGGGGCTGAAGCTTTCTTT; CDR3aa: CASSSTGAEAFF
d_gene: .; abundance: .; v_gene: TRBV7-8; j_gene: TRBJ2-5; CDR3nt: TGTGCCAGCAGCTTATTCGGGTTTTGGGAGACCCAGTACTTC; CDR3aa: CASSLFGFWETQYF
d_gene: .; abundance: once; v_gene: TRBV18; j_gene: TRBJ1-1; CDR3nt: TGTGCCAGCTCACCACCGTCGGGTGGAGACACTGAAGCTTTCTTT; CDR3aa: CASSPPSGGDTEAFF
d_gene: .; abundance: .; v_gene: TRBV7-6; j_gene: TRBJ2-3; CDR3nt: TGTGCCAGCAGCTTGCAACAATACACAGATACGCAGTATTTT; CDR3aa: CASSLQQYTDTQYF
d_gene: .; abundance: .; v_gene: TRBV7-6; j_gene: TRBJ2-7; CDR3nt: TGTGCCAGCAGCCAGGGTCGGAGCGAAGCCGAGCAGTACTTC; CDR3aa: CASSQGRSEAEQYF
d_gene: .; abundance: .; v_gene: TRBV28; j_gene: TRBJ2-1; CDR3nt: TGTGCCAGCAGTTTAATAGGAGAATCCTACAATGAGCAGTTCTTC; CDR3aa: CASSLIGESYNEQFF
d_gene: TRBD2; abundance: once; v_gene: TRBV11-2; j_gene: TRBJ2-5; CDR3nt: TGTGCCAGCAGCTGGGGGGAGGGCCGAGTAGGAGAGACCCAGTACTTC; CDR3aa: CASSWGEGRVGETQYF
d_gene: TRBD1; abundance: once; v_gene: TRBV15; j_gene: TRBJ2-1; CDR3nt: TGTGCCACCAGCACCGCACTAGGCACAGGGGTGTTCAATGAGCAGTTCTTC; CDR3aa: CATSTALGTGVFNEQFF
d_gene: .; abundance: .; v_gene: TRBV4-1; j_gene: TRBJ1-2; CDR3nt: TGCGCCAGCAGCCAAGATTGGCCCCTGTATGGCTACACCTTC; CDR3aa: CASSQDWPLYGYTF
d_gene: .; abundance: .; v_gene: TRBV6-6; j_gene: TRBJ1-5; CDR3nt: TGTGCCAGCAGTTACCGGAATCAGCCCCAGCATTTT; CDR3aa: CASSYRNQPQHF
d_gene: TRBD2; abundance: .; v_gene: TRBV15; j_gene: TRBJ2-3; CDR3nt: TGTGCCACCAGCAGACTAGCGGGAGTGACAGATACGCAGTATTTT; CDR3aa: CATSRLAGVTDTQYF
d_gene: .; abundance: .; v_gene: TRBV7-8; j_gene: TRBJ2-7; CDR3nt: TGTGCCAGCTTCAGCGGAAGGCTATCGTACGAGCAGTACTTC; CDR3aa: CASFSGRLSYEQYF